This entry concerns a single TCR beta chain. Its antigen is not known. These data originate in a study of OX40 agonist ivuxolimab in advanced cancers. In the study overall: From roughly 20 to 85 years was the age range, with a mean of about 54 years, and about 83% were male. Study-wide findings and caveats: Expanded peripheral T cell antigen specificity was not determined. The 0.1-3.0 mg/kg partial responders had among the lowest clonal expansion.

Sequencing was performed with immunoSEQ multiplex PCR; in TCRdb, only in-frame clones are kept and a portion is missing. The profile shows around 92,000 clones, around 94% of them singletons. Germline assignment: CDR1 MGHDK and CDR2 SYGVNS. Trimming took 4 bases from V and 1 from J, leaving 4 bases between them. The CDR3 consists of 12 residues. This clonotype originated in an adult with an advanced solid tumor such as melanoma, head and neck, liver or kidney cancer. The chain links TRBV25-1 to TRBJ2-5; no definite D call. The sample was CD4+ or CD8+ T cells sorted from blood, taken in a trial of the OX40 agonist ivuxolimab. CDR3 sequence (DNA): TGTGCCAGCAGTGTTAGCCAAGAGACCCAGTACTTC. Translated, it gives CASSVSQETQYF.